This TCR beta chain was found in a study of cytomegalovirus exposure and HLA in healthy donors (dated by TCRdb to about 2017). About the study as a whole: According to an earlier analysis of 550 to 700 of the donors, roughly 180 million T cells yielded 117 million unique TCR beta sequences and about 280 Gb of sequence data. To predict cytomegalovirus infection status, the study brought together high-throughput TCR immunosequencing, statistical association of individual TCRs with disease status, and machine learning. To decide whether each TCR beta V gene segment behaved as functional or pseudogenic, an earlier analysis of some 540 of the donors relied on high-throughput TCR beta sequencing. An early release that covered roughly 600 HLA-typed donors contained around 330 gigabases of sequencing data and around 85 million unique TCR sequences. HLA typing covered class I and class II loci at four-digit resolution. A later analysis re-analyzed previously published TCR beta repertoires from 660 or so donors and added high-resolution HLA genotyping to study TCR occurrence patterns. In the later analysis, no new phenotypic data were used to find candidate immune exposures; instead, reliance was placed on TCR beta sequences and their occurrence across donors. All discovery cohort repertoires had been generated using a single sequencing platform. The study used immunosequencing to profile the T cell repertoires of several hundred subjects and linked those repertoires to cytomegalovirus serostatus. Of the 398 genotyped donors, approximately 80% were placed in the genetic ancestry cluster associated with self-reported Caucasian donors. Along with the approximately 650-subject first cohort, a separate validation cohort of approximately 110 different subjects was used. Typing coverage differed by locus: A, B, C, DRB1 and DQB1 were typed in about 620-630 donors, DQA1 in roughly 510, DPA1 in 600 to 610, and DPB1 in 472. Donor age, sex, ethnicity and CMV serostatus were collected together with the repertoire data. In a later genetic analysis, genome-wide SNP genotypes for about three fifths of the 666 donors were used, and that subset was treated as a discovery cohort. Across approximately 400 genotyped donors of the cohort, an average of about 250,000 unique TCR beta nucleotide sequences per donor were sequenced, and 15% to 20% of those sequences were non-productive. Because of strong linkage in the cohort, 4 to 6 DR-DQ haplotypes were treated as single units for association and clustering. The study aimed to test whether cataloging public T cell receptors could reveal signatures of past pathogen exposure.

What the study reported, not specific to this receptor: Linkage disequilibrium might explain the correlated functional status among segregating V segments, but an unknown experimental factor could not be ruled out. In a later genetic analysis, a missense DCLRE1C variant was associated with V-gene and J-gene trimming of TCR beta chains, and the association was replicated in an independent cohort. While some public TCRs were present in many individuals, most TCR sequences turned up only very rarely across donors. The classifier was reported to diagnose cytomegalovirus status with high specificity and sensitivity in both the original cohort and the validation cohort. Only TCR beta chains were sequenced in this cohort, and the absence of alpha or paired-chain data limited detectable features. When HLA alleles, especially DR and DQ, strongly co-occurred, attributing TCR associations to individual alleles was difficult. The sequencing pipeline was judged likely to have produced a cluster of highly shared sequence variants as a technical artifact. Sequencing depth was assumed to be roughly uniform across donors in the presence/absence analyses, though that assumption may not hold. For the cohort, immune exposure information was limited to CMV serostatus. A few of the identified cytomegalovirus-associated TCR beta chains were confirmed in vitro to be specific for cytomegalovirus antigens. In an earlier analysis of over 550 of the donors, most TCR beta V segments were observed in productive rearrangements about 87% or about 30% of the time, broadly matching IMGT annotations. In a later analysis, the rate of TCR association differed among HLA loci, with DRB1 alleles having the most associated TCRs and HLA-C alleles having the fewest. The 87-base-pair reads could not distinguish some IMGT-functional V segments, including TRBV6-2 and TRBV6-3, so those segments were excluded. A further reported finding was that TCR beta sequences accurately predicted the HLA-A and HLA-B alleles for most subjects in the first cohort. Several of the top co-occurrence clusters appeared to be linked to parvovirus B19, influenza, CMV and Epstein-Barr virus, according to a later analysis. Compared with the approximately 720-donor mean, donors in an Asian-associated ancestry cluster had fewer N-insertions in productive TCRs, according to a later genetic analysis. A later analysis found that HLA-associated TCR beta chains were more clonally expanded and had lower generation probabilities than equally common non-associated chains. In a later analysis, most CMV-associated TCR beta chains were found to appear HLA-restricted, with HLA associations seemingly driven largely by CMV exposure. A later analysis associated about 17,000 TCR beta sequences with specific HLA alleles at a false discovery rate of 0.05. It was suggested by the authors that the approach could potentially be generalized to other disease states and immunological phenotypes. The study gave a list of over 150 TCR beta chains associated with cytomegalovirus. Because HLA typing was missing for some donors at each locus, association tests included only the typed subset. The earlier analysis of 587 of the donors excluded 15 to 20 rarely observed V segments, including chromosome 9 orphons, because counts were too low.

From the germline V gene, CDR1 is MGHRA and CDR2 is YSYEKL. From V the trimming removes 6 bases and from J it removes 4 bases, while the gene matches leave 12 bases of the junction unaccounted for. The CDR3 spans 16 residues, from the cysteine through the phenylalanine. Just the 48-base CDR3 DNA is kept, in frame starting at base 1. About this clone itself: The target of this receptor is not known. Base qualities are not at hand, and no much larger clone is one base apart.

The cohort comprised around 700 healthy bone marrow donors. Cohort members were all nominally healthy when sampled, although unrecorded immune exposures were likely present. The donor tested CMV seronegative and was one of the 352 seronegative cohort members. A peripheral blood sample was provided by each donor, and peripheral blood mononuclear cells were used for TCR beta sequencing. The Qiagen DNeasy Blood Extraction Kit was used to extract genomic DNA from the blood cell samples. Library preparation employed the immunoSEQ multiplex PCR assay. For the multiplex PCR, a mixture combining 60 forward primers for TCR Vbeta segments and 13 reverse primers for TCR Jbeta segments was used. Amplification of the CDR3 region of rearranged TCR beta genes was performed with a multiplex PCR assay on genomic DNA. The amplified TCR beta libraries were sequenced on the Illumina HiSeq System as 87-base-pair reads. For the original study's pipeline: A later analysis counted about 82 million unique TCR beta chains across the 500 to 850 repertoires, and 10 million to 11 million of these chains were shared by at least two donors. A nearest-neighbor algorithm error-corrected the raw reads and collapsed the reads into unique sequences, merging closely related sequences to remove PCR and sequencing errors. Alignment of CDR3 sequences to IMGT reference sequences was used to assign V, D and J gene segments. Each retained sequence needed at least a six-nucleotide match to both a V gene segment and a J gene segment. A rearrangement was called productive if the CDR3 had no stop codons and remained in frame with V and J, and every other rearrangement was called non-productive. Following IMGT convention, CDR3 was defined as the stretch from the second conserved V-encoded cysteine up to the conserved J-encoded phenylalanine. The earlier analysis of 500 to 650 of the donors excluded any sequence lacking an unambiguous match to a single V gene segment. An earlier analysis of just under 600 of the donors called V segments functional above 56.7% productive rearrangements and segregating when the between-donor standard deviation exceeded 5%. To diagnose cytomegalovirus status from the catalog of TCR beta chain sequences, a statistical classification framework was built. In a later analysis, TCR nucleotide sequences were compared against IMGT/GENE-DB human TR gene sequences so that V and J genes could be assigned. Using the TCRdist pipeline, a later analysis assigned CDR3 sequences along with most-parsimonious VDJ recombination scenarios. In a later analysis, each TCR beta chain was defined by its CDR3 amino acid sequence together with its V-gene family, and reads lacking a unique V-gene family were excluded. To address suspected cross-contamination and a sequencing artifact, a later analysis removed 592 highly shared, low-generation-probability nucleotide sequences. In a later analysis, a clonal expansion index was calculated for each public chain from normalized within-repertoire ranks of inferred template counts. In a later analysis, generation probabilities were computed with a VDJ recombination model fitted to out-of-frame rearrangements, and the resulting probabilities were checked against IGoR. In a later analysis, hypergeometric tests were used to score TCR-TCR, TCR-HLA and TCR-CMV co-occurrence, with a repertoire-size bias correction applied to TCR pairs. A later analysis estimated false discovery rates by permuting HLA or CMV assignments 20 times. In a later analysis, co-occurring TCRs were grouped using DBSCAN, and TCRdist sequence similarity was added for clustering within HLA-allele-positive subsets. For co-occurrence clustering, repertoires with fewer than 30,000 or more than 120,000 public chains were excluded, along with five repertoires with anomalous nucleotide sharing. TCRdb's version of the immuneACCESS table is confined to in-frame rearrangements and falls short of the full clone set. An unresolved V gene accounts for under half of the shortfall where checked; the remainder is of unknown origin. V and J calls and clone size are copied from that table; D and trimming were computed from the DNA. The sample has about 170,000 clones on record, around 86% of them singletons. The ten largest account for about 2.5% of the sample.

The source of this sequence is a male donor in good health and CMV-seronegative. The sequenced sample consisted of PBMCs. Recombination linked TRBV4-1 to TRBJ2-5, and TRBD2 matches 9 of the central bases. The CDR3 region has the sequence CASRVEAGGMGETQYF. The DNA is as follows: TGCGCCAGCAGGGTCGAAGCGGGGGGAATGGGAGAGACCCAGTACTTC.